The T cell receptor beta chain described here comes from a study of blood T cell repertoires in COVID-19. Here immunoSEQ multiplex PCR was the method, and the copy in TCRdb shows in-frame clones only, minus some. Of fewer than 400,000 clones in the sample, about 87% are singletons; the top ten hold about 3%. V lost 5 bases, J lost 3 bases, and 6 bases stayed unmatched. This CDR3 region has 15 residues. Germline lookup yields CDR1 ENHRY and CDR2 SYGVKD. This clone showed up many times. The sequence was obtained from a human donor in a cohort sampled during active COVID-19. The sequenced material came from peripheral blood. The chain is built from TRBV10-3 and TRBJ2-7, with 11 nucleotides matching TRBD2. The DNA of the CDR3 is TGTGCCATCAGTTTAACTAGCGGGAGTAACTACGAGCAGTACTTC. Amino acids: CAISLTSGSNYEQYF.